This note documents a single TCR beta chain sequence. There were only Caucasian adults among the donors, and all lived in Nashville, Tennessee. This specimen belongs to a study of shared clonotypes between healthy human individuals. An assay was performed, and its level was deep. The repertoire was sequenced with immunoSEQ multiplex PCR; TCRdb's copy has only in-frame clones and lacks some. Of over a million clones in the sample, more than 75% were seen once. Input material: memory CD4+ T cells from PBMCs. The subset is: CD45RA-negative fraction. The source of this sequence is a man aged 18 to 30 in good health. Some clones in this sample may be carry-over from other donors' samples.

The CDR3 here is CASSVDLVTGELFF. CDR3 in DNA: TGTGCCAGCAGCGTAGACCTAGTCACCGGGGAGCTGTTTTTT. The chain is built from TRBV9 and TRBJ2-2; no clear D. CDR1 and CDR2 (germline): SGDLS, YYNGEE. V lost 0 bases and J lost 4, with 7 bases in between. CDR3 size: 14 residues.